The rows below give T cell receptor beta chains drawn from one sample of a study of blood T cell repertoires in COVID-19. Only in-frame clones appear in the TCRdb table, and some are missing; sequencing was by immunoSEQ multiplex PCR. Here the sample spans about 100,000 clones, around four fifths being singletons. Sequenced: peripheral blood. These TCRs come from an older woman with acute or convalescent COVID-19. The CDR3 runs from the conserved cysteine through the conserved F or W. The order of the fields is CDR3 DNA, CDR3 protein, clone size, J gene, V gene, D gene. D genes are given only for firm matches. Where a row states a size, it is once, few, many or the class of an expanded clone; other rows omit it.

cdr3_nt: TGCGCCAGCAGCTTAGGTGGGGCGGCTCTGAACACTGAAGCTTTCTTT
cdr3_aa: CASSLGGAALNTEAFF
clone_size: -
j_call: TRBJ1-1
v_call: TRBV5-1
d_call: -

cdr3_nt: TGTGCCAGCAGTTACTCGATTCCACTAGATCTGTTCTTC
cdr3_aa: CASSYSIPLDLFF
clone_size: -
j_call: TRBJ2-1
v_call: TRBV6-2/TRBV6-3
d_call: -

cdr3_nt: TGCGCCAGCAGCCTGGGACAGGCCCTCTATGGCTACACCTTC
cdr3_aa: CASSLGQALYGYTF
clone_size: -
j_call: TRBJ1-2
v_call: TRBV5-1
d_call: TRBD1

cdr3_nt: TGTGCCAGCAGTTACTCGAGTGGCTACACCTTC
cdr3_aa: CASSYSSGYTF
clone_size: -
j_call: TRBJ1-2
v_call: TRBV6-6
d_call: -

cdr3_nt: TGCGCCAGCCGAAAGCGGGGGGGCGAACAGGATGAGCAGTTCTTC
cdr3_aa: CASRKRGGEQDEQFF
clone_size: -
j_call: TRBJ2-1
v_call: TRBV5-1
d_call: TRBD2

cdr3_nt: TGTGCCAGCAGAGGGGCAGGGCACGACACTGAAGCTTTCTTT
cdr3_aa: CASRGAGHDTEAFF
clone_size: -
j_call: TRBJ1-1
v_call: TRBV6-5
d_call: -

cdr3_nt: TGTGCCAGCAGCTTGGCCGAGGTCACCTCCGAACTGTTTTTT
cdr3_aa: CASSLAEVTSELFF
clone_size: -
j_call: TRBJ1-4
v_call: TRBV5-4
d_call: -

cdr3_nt: TGTGCCAGCTCACCATTTCCGAAGTCGACAGGGGGCCGAAACGCGGGTACTGAAGCTTTCTTT
cdr3_aa: CASSPFPKSTGGRNAGTEAFF
clone_size: few
j_call: TRBJ1-1
v_call: TRBV18
d_call: TRBD1

cdr3_nt: TGTGCCAGCAACCTACAGGGGGCGGACTATGGCTACACCTTC
cdr3_aa: CASNLQGADYGYTF
clone_size: -
j_call: TRBJ1-2
v_call: TRBV7-2
d_call: TRBD1

cdr3_nt: TGCGCCAGCAGTTTTTGGATCGGGACAGGGGGCGAAGCTTTCTTT
cdr3_aa: CASSFWIGTGGEAFF
clone_size: few
j_call: TRBJ1-1
v_call: TRBV5-1
d_call: TRBD1

cdr3_nt: TGTGCCAGTAGTGAGGGCCCCCGCCGTTATAGCAATCAGCCCCAGCATTTT
cdr3_aa: CASSEGPRRYSNQPQHF
clone_size: many
j_call: TRBJ1-5
v_call: TRBV19
d_call: -

cdr3_nt: TGTGCCAGCAGCGGGACAGGGAACGGCGAGCAGTACTTC
cdr3_aa: CASSGTGNGEQYF
clone_size: -
j_call: TRBJ2-7
v_call: TRBV9
d_call: TRBD1

cdr3_nt: TGTGCCAGCAGCTTGTCCCAAACGAACACCGGGGAGCTGTTTTTT
cdr3_aa: CASSLSQTNTGELFF
clone_size: -
j_call: TRBJ2-2
v_call: TRBV11-2
d_call: -

cdr3_nt: TGTGCCAGCAAACAGAACAATGAGCAGTTCTTC
cdr3_aa: CASKQNNEQFF
clone_size: -
j_call: TRBJ2-1
v_call: TRBV27
d_call: -

cdr3_nt: TGTGCCAGCAGCTTAGATCTCGGGACAGCTTACACTGAAGCTTTCTTT
cdr3_aa: CASSLDLGTAYTEAFF
clone_size: -
j_call: TRBJ1-1
v_call: TRBV11-2
d_call: TRBD1

cdr3_nt: TGTGCCGGATCCGCAGGGGTGACTAATGAAAAACTGTTTTTT
cdr3_aa: CAGSAGVTNEKLFF
clone_size: -
j_call: TRBJ1-4
v_call: TRBV5-5
d_call: -

cdr3_nt: TGTGCCAGCAGCCCCCCTAGCGGATTGAACACCGGGGAGCTGTTTTTT
cdr3_aa: CASSPPSGLNTGELFF
clone_size: -
j_call: TRBJ2-2
v_call: TRBV7-3
d_call: TRBD2

cdr3_nt: TGTGCCAGCAGTTACGGCAGTCCCCCCAAACTGTTTTTT
cdr3_aa: CASSYGSPPKLFF
clone_size: once
j_call: TRBJ1-4
v_call: TRBV6-2/TRBV6-3
d_call: -

cdr3_nt: TGTGCCAGCAGCCGTCGGACAGAGCCAACTAATGAAAAACTGTTTTTT
cdr3_aa: CASSRRTEPTNEKLFF
clone_size: -
j_call: TRBJ1-4
v_call: TRBV7-9
d_call: -

cdr3_nt: TGTGCCAGCAGCTTCCATTCATCTATGGAGCTGTTTTTT
cdr3_aa: CASSFHSSMELFF
clone_size: -
j_call: TRBJ2-2
v_call: TRBV11-1
d_call: -

cdr3_nt: TGTGCCAGCAGTTACTCGAGATCGGACACTGAAGCTTTCTTT
cdr3_aa: CASSYSRSDTEAFF
clone_size: once
j_call: TRBJ1-1
v_call: TRBV6-5
d_call: -

cdr3_nt: TGTGCCAGCAGTCTATTACAGGGGCAGCCCCAGCATTTT
cdr3_aa: CASSLLQGQPQHF
clone_size: once
j_call: TRBJ1-5
v_call: TRBV28
d_call: TRBD1

cdr3_nt: TGTGCCAGCAGCCAAGATTTCGGGGGATGGAAGCAGTTCTTC
cdr3_aa: CASSQDFGGWKQFF
clone_size: -
j_call: TRBJ2-1
v_call: TRBV14
d_call: -

cdr3_nt: TGTGCCAGTACCGGGTTAAGGAACACTGAAGCTTTCTTT
cdr3_aa: CASTGLRNTEAFF
clone_size: -
j_call: TRBJ1-1
v_call: TRBV19
d_call: -

cdr3_nt: TGTGCCAGCAGCCAAGGACAGGGGGCTGGTCAGCCCCAGCATTTT
cdr3_aa: CASSQGQGAGQPQHF
clone_size: -
j_call: TRBJ1-5
v_call: TRBV3-1/TRBV3-2
d_call: TRBD1

cdr3_nt: TGCGCCAGCAGCCCGGGACAGGGAAGTGTTGGGTACACTGAAGCTTTCTTT
cdr3_aa: CASSPGQGSVGYTEAFF
clone_size: -
j_call: TRBJ1-1
v_call: TRBV5-1
d_call: TRBD1

cdr3_nt: TGCGCCAGCAGCTTGGGCAGTCAAGGGGACTATGGCTACACCTTC
cdr3_aa: CASSLGSQGDYGYTF
clone_size: -
j_call: TRBJ1-2
v_call: TRBV5-1
d_call: -

cdr3_nt: TGTGCCAGCAGCTTTCCAGGCTACGAGCAGTACTTC
cdr3_aa: CASSFPGYEQYF
clone_size: -
j_call: TRBJ2-7
v_call: TRBV5-4
d_call: -

cdr3_nt: TGTGCCAGCAGCCAAGCGGTAGCGGGGGGGCAAGAGACCCAGTACTTC
cdr3_aa: CASSQAVAGGQETQYF
clone_size: -
j_call: TRBJ2-5
v_call: TRBV4-2
d_call: TRBD2

cdr3_nt: TGCGCCAGCAGCTTGGCGGGACAGGGAAGTTTTCAGGACACCGGGGAGCTGTTTTTT
cdr3_aa: CASSLAGQGSFQDTGELFF
clone_size: -
j_call: TRBJ2-2
v_call: TRBV5-1
d_call: TRBD1

cdr3_nt: TGTGCCAGCAGGCGACAGGGCCTCAATCAGCCCCAGCATTTT
cdr3_aa: CASRRQGLNQPQHF
clone_size: -
j_call: TRBJ1-5
v_call: TRBV28
d_call: TRBD1

cdr3_nt: TGTGCCTGGACGGCTGGGGGCTTCGGGGGCTACACCTTC
cdr3_aa: CAWTAGGFGGYTF
clone_size: -
j_call: TRBJ1-2
v_call: TRBV30
d_call: -

cdr3_nt: TGTGCCAGCAGCTTGGGCTCAGGGGGCACCGGGGAGCTGTTTTTT
cdr3_aa: CASSLGSGGTGELFF
clone_size: -
j_call: TRBJ2-2
v_call: TRBV5-4
d_call: TRBD1

cdr3_nt: TGTGCCAGCAGCGACCTTGGGGGACTGAGCACAGATACGCAGTATTTT
cdr3_aa: CASSDLGGLSTDTQYF
clone_size: -
j_call: TRBJ2-3
v_call: TRBV7-6
d_call: -

cdr3_nt: TGTGCCAGCAGCTTATTGGAGGACACCGGGGAGCTGTTTTTT
cdr3_aa: CASSLLEDTGELFF
clone_size: -
j_call: TRBJ2-2
v_call: TRBV7-9
d_call: -

cdr3_nt: TGTGCCAGCAGTGAGTTCGAGACAGGTTACTACAATGAGCAGTTCTTC
cdr3_aa: CASSEFETGYYNEQFF
clone_size: -
j_call: TRBJ2-1
v_call: TRBV6-1
d_call: -

cdr3_nt: TGTGCCAGCAGCTTGGACAGGGGGCCAGGAAACACCATATATTTT
cdr3_aa: CASSLDRGPGNTIYF
clone_size: -
j_call: TRBJ1-3
v_call: TRBV5-4
d_call: TRBD1

cdr3_nt: TGTGCCAGTAGTCCCGATCGACAGTTCTCTGGAAACACCATATATTTT
cdr3_aa: CASSPDRQFSGNTIYF
clone_size: -
j_call: TRBJ1-3
v_call: TRBV19
d_call: -

cdr3_nt: TGTGCCTTTTTATGGGACACCAACACTGAAGCTTTCTTT
cdr3_aa: CAFLWDTNTEAFF
clone_size: -
j_call: TRBJ1-1
v_call: TRBV30
d_call: -

cdr3_nt: TGTGCCAGCTCACAGGGAACCGGTAGCAATCAGCCCCAGCATTTT
cdr3_aa: CASSQGTGSNQPQHF
clone_size: -
j_call: TRBJ1-5
v_call: TRBV6-5
d_call: -

cdr3_nt: TGTGCCTGGGTCTCCGCCGGGAATAGCAATCAGCCCCAGCATTTT
cdr3_aa: CAWVSAGNSNQPQHF
clone_size: -
j_call: TRBJ1-5
v_call: TRBV30
d_call: -

cdr3_nt: TGTGCCAGCAGCTATGGAACAGGGGGAAAGGGTTTTGAAAAACTGTTTTTT
cdr3_aa: CASSYGTGGKGFEKLFF
clone_size: -
j_call: TRBJ1-4
v_call: TRBV5-5
d_call: TRBD1

cdr3_nt: TGTGCCAGCAGTGACAGGGTTACTGAAGCTTTCTTT
cdr3_aa: CASSDRVTEAFF
clone_size: -
j_call: TRBJ1-1
v_call: TRBV2
d_call: -

cdr3_nt: TGTGCCAGCAGCTTAGGCGTTGTCCGAACTGATACGCAGTATTTT
cdr3_aa: CASSLGVVRTDTQYF
clone_size: few
j_call: TRBJ2-3
v_call: TRBV7-2
d_call: -

cdr3_nt: TGTGCCAGCAGCTCGGGGACAGGCGTCTACGAGCAGTACTTC
cdr3_aa: CASSSGTGVYEQYF
clone_size: -
j_call: TRBJ2-7
v_call: TRBV11-3
d_call: TRBD1

cdr3_nt: TGTGCCAGCAGCTTATGGCAGTCTAGCACAGATACGCAGTATTTT
cdr3_aa: CASSLWQSSTDTQYF
clone_size: -
j_call: TRBJ2-3
v_call: TRBV11-3
d_call: -

cdr3_nt: TGTGCCAGCAGGCAGGGCCTCGATGGGCAGCCCCAGCATTTT
cdr3_aa: CASRQGLDGQPQHF
clone_size: few
j_call: TRBJ1-5
v_call: TRBV6-5
d_call: -

cdr3_nt: TGTGCCAGCAGTTTGGGTATTACTAACGGAGGGCGACAGCCCCAGCATTTT
cdr3_aa: CASSLGITNGGRQPQHF
clone_size: -
j_call: TRBJ1-5
v_call: TRBV28
d_call: -

cdr3_nt: TGTGCCTGGAGCCCGAGGAACAGGGAAAAGGAAAAACTGTTTTTT
cdr3_aa: CAWSPRNREKEKLFF
clone_size: -
j_call: TRBJ1-4
v_call: TRBV30
d_call: -

cdr3_nt: TGTGCCAGCAGTTTTTCTCAAGGAGCTAATAATTCACCCCTCCACTTT
cdr3_aa: CASSFSQGANNSPLHF
clone_size: once
j_call: TRBJ1-6
v_call: TRBV28
d_call: -

cdr3_nt: TGTGCCAGCAACCTGGACAGGGTCGACAATGAGCAGTTCTTC
cdr3_aa: CASNLDRVDNEQFF
clone_size: -
j_call: TRBJ2-1
v_call: TRBV9
d_call: TRBD1

cdr3_nt: TGTGCCAGCAGCCGCTCACTCCTGGATAATTCACCCCTCCACTTT
cdr3_aa: CASSRSLLDNSPLHF
clone_size: -
j_call: TRBJ1-6
v_call: TRBV11-2
d_call: -

cdr3_nt: TGTGCCAGCTCACCACGACTGCCTAGCGGGGGGGAAAATGAGCAGTTCTTC
cdr3_aa: CASSPRLPSGGENEQFF
clone_size: -
j_call: TRBJ2-1
v_call: TRBV18
d_call: TRBD2